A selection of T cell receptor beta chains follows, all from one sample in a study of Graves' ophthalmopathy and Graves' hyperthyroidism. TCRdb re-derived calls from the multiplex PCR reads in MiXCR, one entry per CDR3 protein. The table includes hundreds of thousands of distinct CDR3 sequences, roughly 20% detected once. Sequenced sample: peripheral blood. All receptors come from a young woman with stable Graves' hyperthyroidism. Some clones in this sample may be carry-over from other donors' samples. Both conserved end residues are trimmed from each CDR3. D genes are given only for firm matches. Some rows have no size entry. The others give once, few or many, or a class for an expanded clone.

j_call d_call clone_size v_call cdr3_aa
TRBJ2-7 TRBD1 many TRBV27 ASSMTGGWEQY
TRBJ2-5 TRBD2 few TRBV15 ATSRAIWGSGRREETQY
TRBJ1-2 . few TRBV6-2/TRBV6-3 ASSYSKSRANYGYT
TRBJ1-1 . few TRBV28 ATIPPENTEAF
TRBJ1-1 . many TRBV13 ASSLRHMNTEAF
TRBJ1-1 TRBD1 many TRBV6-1 ASRRPPGQPNTEAF
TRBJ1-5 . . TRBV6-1 ASETGASNQPQH
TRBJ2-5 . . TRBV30 AWSTTTSTQY
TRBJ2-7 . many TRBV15 ATADRAYEQY
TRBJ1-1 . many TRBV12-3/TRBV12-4 ASSFRDSFWDTEAF
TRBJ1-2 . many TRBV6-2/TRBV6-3 ASTKGDGYT
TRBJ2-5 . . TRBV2 ASSGFGQY
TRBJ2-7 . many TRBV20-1 SARSGNSYEQY
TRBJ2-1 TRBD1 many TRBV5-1 ASSPEQGARSDEQF